One sample yielded the 11 T cell receptor beta chains listed below, sequenced in a study of T cell repertoires in aging, cancer and after chemotherapy. The template was genomic DNA from peripheral blood, not RNA. A mixed TRB-A/B primer pool amplified rearranged TRB by multiplex touch-down PCR. TCRdb analysed the multiplex PCR reads with MiXCR anew, one entry per CDR3 protein. The sample consists of 15,000 or so distinct CDR3 sequences, less than 25% of them appearing once. Specimen: blood. These receptors were taken from a human donor in good health.

The chain uses TRBV24-1 and TRBJ2-3; 12 bases fit TRBD2. V shed 1 base and J 2 bases; nucleotides not matched to a gene: 6. CDR1 and CDR2 from the germline V gene are KGHDR and SFDVKD. The CDR3 length is 18 residues. Here the CDR3 reads CATSDFPGLAGHTDTQYF. CDR3 sequence (DNA): TGTGCCACCAGTGATTTTCCCGGACTAGCGGGACACACAGATACGCAGTATTTT.

This clonotype is deemed medium-sized. J is TRBJ2-7 and V is TRBV6-2 or TRBV6-3; the match to TRBD2 covers 7 bases. CDR3 length: 15 amino acids. CDR1 and CDR2 (germline): MNHEY, SVGEGT. The trim removed 2 bases at V and 0 bases at J, leaving 4 bases unmatched. The CDR3 region is CASSYRRLASYEQYF. The DNA for the CDR3 is TGTGCCAGCAGTTACCGGAGACTAGCCTCCTACGAGCAGTACTTC.

By share, this clonotype ranks as medium-sized (0.01 to 0.1%). V gene TRBV11-2 combines with J gene TRBJ1-3, with D hard to call. V was cut by 2 bases and J by 0 bases, with 14 bases left in between. The CDR3 has 17 amino acids. Germline-derived CDR1 and CDR2 are SGHAT and FQNNGV. The CDR3 DNA reads TGTGCCAGCAGCTTAAATCCTGGGGAATTCTCTGGAAACACCATATATTTT. Protein product: CASSLNPGEFSGNTIYF.

This clonotype was counted between two and nine times. The chain joins TRBV11-2 to TRBJ1-1; the D is unclear. CDR1 and CDR2 from the germline V gene are SGHAT and FQNNGV. V was cut by 3 bases and J by 1 base, with 12 bases left in between. The CDR3 sequence is 15 residues long. CDR3 sequence reads: CASSFNSYQNTEAFF. CDR3 bases: TGTGCCAGCAGCTTCAACTCTTACCAGAACACTGAAGCTTTCTTT.

The V call is TRBV10-3, the J call TRBJ2-5, with TRBD2 matching over 7 bases. The J segment lost 2 bases and the V segment lost 3 bases, leaving 6 bases of the junction unmatched. CDR3 size: 15 residues. In germline, CDR1 is ENHRY, CDR2 SYGVKD. The CDR3 DNA is TGTGCCATCAGTGAAATTGGTAGCGGGCAAGAGACCCAGTACTTC. It specifies CAISEIGSGQETQYF.

This clonotype occurred a few times. The V and J genes are TRBV20-1 and TRBJ1-2; perhaps TRBD1 as D (5 bases). This CDR3 contains 14 residues. Trimming pared 0 bases from V and 8 bases from J, leaving 16 bases between. CDR1 is DFQATT and CDR2 is SNEGSKA in the germline V gene (reference sequence). CDR3 sequence: CSARDRGRIGGYTF. The CDR3 DNA reads TGCAGTGCTAGAGATCGGGGCAGAATAGGCGGCTACACCTTC.

On this clonotype itself: One end of the junction is discordant with germline, which a read error may explain. The CDR3 reads CAGSLGAVLYNEQFF. CDR3 DNA: TGTGCCGGCAGCTTAGGGGCAGTTCTCTACAATGAGCAGTTCTTC. V and J are TRBV11-3 and TRBJ2-1; tentatively, D is TRBD1 (5 bases). Germline CDR1 SGHNT, CDR2 YENEEA. CDR3 length equals 15 residues.

This clonotype is termed medium-sized. The gene calls are TRBV30 and TRBJ2-5, with no clear D. From germline, CDR1 is GTSNPN and CDR2 SVGIG (reference sequence). This CDR3 region has 13 residues. Trimming cost V 4 bases and J 5 bases, with 14 bases left between them. CDR3: CAWNWGERETQYF. The DNA for the CDR3 is TGTGCCTGGAATTGGGGTGAGAGGGAGACCCAGTACTTC.

This clonotype appeared a few times. J is TRBJ1-2 and V is TRBV12-3 or TRBV12-4; D might be TRBD1 (6 bases). This CDR3 comprises 16 residues. Trimming removed 4 bases at V and 6 bases at J, with 21 bases between. The CDR3, as DNA: TGTGCCAGCAGTTACGGGGGAGGGGGGAAGGTGGATGGCTACACCTTC. It encodes CASSYGGGGKVDGYTF.

Judged by abundance, this clonotype is medium-sized (0.01 to 0.1%). V and J are TRBV6-5 and TRBJ2-7, with 10 bases matching TRBD2. This CDR3 spans 16 amino acids. Germline loops: CDR1 MNHEY, CDR2 SVGAGI. V dropped 0 bases and J dropped 3; count of bases not matched to a gene: 5. The chain's CDR3 is CASSYSGTSGNYEQYF. The CDR3 region has the DNA TGTGCCAGCAGTTACTCTGGCACTAGCGGGAACTACGAGCAGTACTTC.

The V gene is TRBV6-2 or TRBV6-3, the J gene TRBJ1-5; no clear D gene. Germline V CDR1 and CDR2: MNHEY, SVGEGT. Trimming left V 8 bases short and J 4 bases short, with 18 bases between. CDR3 length: 15 amino acids. The CDR3 coding sequence is TGTGCCAGCGGCCGTGGAGGGAACGGGAATCAGCCCCAGCATTTT. Residues: CASGRGGNGNQPQHF.